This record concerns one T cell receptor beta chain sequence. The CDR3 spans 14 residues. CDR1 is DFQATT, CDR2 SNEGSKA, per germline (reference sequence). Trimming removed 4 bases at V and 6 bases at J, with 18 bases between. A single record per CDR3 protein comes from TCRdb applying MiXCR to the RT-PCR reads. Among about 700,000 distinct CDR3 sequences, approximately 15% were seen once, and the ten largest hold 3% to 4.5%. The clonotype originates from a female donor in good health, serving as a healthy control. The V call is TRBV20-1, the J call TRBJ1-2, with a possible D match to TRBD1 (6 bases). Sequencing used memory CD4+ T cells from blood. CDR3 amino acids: CSAKKQGVPHGYTF. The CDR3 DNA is TGCAGTGCTAAAAAACAGGGTGTCCCTCATGGCTACACCTTC.